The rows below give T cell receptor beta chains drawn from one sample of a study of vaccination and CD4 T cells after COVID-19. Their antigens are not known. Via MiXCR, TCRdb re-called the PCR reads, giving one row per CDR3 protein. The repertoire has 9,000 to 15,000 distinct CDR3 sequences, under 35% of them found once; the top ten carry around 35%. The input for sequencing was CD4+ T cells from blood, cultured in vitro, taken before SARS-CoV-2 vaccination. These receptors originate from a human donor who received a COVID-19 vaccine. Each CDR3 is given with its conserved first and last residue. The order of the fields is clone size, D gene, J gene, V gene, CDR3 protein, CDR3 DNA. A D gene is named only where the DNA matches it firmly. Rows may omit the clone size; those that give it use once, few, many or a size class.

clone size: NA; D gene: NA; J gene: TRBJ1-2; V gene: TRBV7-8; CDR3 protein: CASSLLRSGYTF; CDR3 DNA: TGTGCCAGCAGCTTATTACGATCGGGCTACACCTTC
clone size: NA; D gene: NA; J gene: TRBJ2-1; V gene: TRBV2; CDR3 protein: CASSVDGGPNNEQFF; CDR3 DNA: TGTGCCAGCAGTGTCGACGGGGGGCCCAACAATGAGCAGTTCTTC
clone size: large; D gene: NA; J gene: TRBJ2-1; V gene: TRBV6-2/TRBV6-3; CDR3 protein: CASSRNIGQGVSEQFF; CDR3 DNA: TGTGCCAGCAGTCGCAATATTGGCCAGGGTGTCTCTGAGCAGTTCTTC
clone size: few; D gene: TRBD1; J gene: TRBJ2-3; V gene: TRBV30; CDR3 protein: CAWSAGVGQGTDTQYF; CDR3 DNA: TGTGCCTGGAGTGCCGGGGTGGGACAGGGCACAGATACGCAGTATTTT
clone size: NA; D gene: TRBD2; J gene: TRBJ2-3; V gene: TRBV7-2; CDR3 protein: CASSREGAGDTDTQYF; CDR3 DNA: TGTGCCAGCAGCCGAGAAGGAGCGGGGGACACAGATACGCAGTATTTT
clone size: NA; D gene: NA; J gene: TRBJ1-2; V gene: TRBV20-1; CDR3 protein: CSASGEANYGYTF; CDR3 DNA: TGCAGTGCTAGCGGCGAAGCTAACTATGGCTACACCTTC
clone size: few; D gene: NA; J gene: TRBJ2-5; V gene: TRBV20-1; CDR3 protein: CSARGSQGSRETQYF; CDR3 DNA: TGCAGTGCTAGAGGGAGTCAGGGGAGCCGGGAGACCCAGTACTTC
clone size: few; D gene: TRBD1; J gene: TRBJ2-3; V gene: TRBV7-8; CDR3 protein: CASSYRRDRARDTQYF; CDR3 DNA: TGTGCCAGCAGTTACCGCCGGGACAGGGCTCGTGATACGCAGTATTTT
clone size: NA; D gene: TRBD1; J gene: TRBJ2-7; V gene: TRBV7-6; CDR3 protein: CASSLGGTAYEQYF; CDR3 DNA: TGTGCCAGCAGCTTAGGGGGGACAGCCTACGAGCAGTACTTC
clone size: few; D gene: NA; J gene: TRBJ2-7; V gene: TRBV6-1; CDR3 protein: CATRWVKESSEQYF; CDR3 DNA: TGTGCCACGCGATGGGTGAAGGAATCCTCCGAGCAGTACTTC
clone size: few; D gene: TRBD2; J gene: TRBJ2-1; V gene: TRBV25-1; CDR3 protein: CASSGTAGGHINEQFF; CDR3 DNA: TGTGCCAGCAGTGGGACAGCGGGGGGGCATATAAATGAGCAGTTCTTC
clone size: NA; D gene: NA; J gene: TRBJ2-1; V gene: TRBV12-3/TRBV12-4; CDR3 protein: CASRTRVSYNEQFF; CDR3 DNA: TGTGCCAGCCGAACTCGGGTCTCCTACAATGAGCAGTTCTTC
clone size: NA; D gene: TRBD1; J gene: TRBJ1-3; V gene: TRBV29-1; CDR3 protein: CSVDGQGGNTVYF; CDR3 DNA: TGCAGCGTTGATGGACAGGGTGGAAACACCGTATATTTT
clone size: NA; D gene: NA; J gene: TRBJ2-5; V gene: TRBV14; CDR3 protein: CASSRRDIQETQYF; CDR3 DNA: TGTGCCAGCAGCCGCCGGGACATCCAAGAGACCCAGTACTTC
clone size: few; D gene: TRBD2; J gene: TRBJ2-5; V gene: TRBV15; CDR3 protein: CATSRGELAGVLVGETQYF; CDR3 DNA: TGTGCCACCAGCAGAGGGGAACTAGCGGGGGTATTGGTAGGGGAGACCCAGTACTTC
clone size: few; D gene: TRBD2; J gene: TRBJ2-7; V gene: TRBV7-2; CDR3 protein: CASSWTSGGYNEQYF; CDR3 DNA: TGTGCCAGCAGCTGGACTAGCGGGGGGTACAACGAGCAGTACTTC
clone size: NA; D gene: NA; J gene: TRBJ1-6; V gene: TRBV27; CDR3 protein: CASSPITGFRSPLHF; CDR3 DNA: TGTGCCAGCAGTCCCATTACAGGGTTTAGGTCACCCCTCCACTTT
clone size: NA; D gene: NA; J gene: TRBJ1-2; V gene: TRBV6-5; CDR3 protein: CASSYSIGRDYGYTF; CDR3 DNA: TGTGCCAGCAGTTACTCGATCGGGAGGGACTATGGCTACACCTTC
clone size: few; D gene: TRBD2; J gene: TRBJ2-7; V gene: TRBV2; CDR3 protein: CASSQHIGTSGPYEQYF; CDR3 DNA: TGTGCCAGCAGCCAACACATCGGGACTAGCGGACCCTACGAGCAGTACTTC
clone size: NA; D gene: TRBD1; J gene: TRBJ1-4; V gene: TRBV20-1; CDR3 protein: CSARDRWRTNEKLFF; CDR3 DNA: TGCAGTGCCCGGGACAGGTGGCGGACTAATGAAAAACTGTTTTTT
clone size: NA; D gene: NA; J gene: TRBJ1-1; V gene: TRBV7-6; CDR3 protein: CASTLSLGGYTEAFF; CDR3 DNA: TGTGCCAGCACCCTCAGTCTGGGGGGGTACACTGAAGCTTTCTTT
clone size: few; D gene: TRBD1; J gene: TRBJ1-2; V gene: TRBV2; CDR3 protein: CASNPRMILATGETNYGYTF; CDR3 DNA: TGTGCCAGCAACCCCCGGATGATATTGGCGACAGGGGAAACTAACTATGGCTACACCTTC
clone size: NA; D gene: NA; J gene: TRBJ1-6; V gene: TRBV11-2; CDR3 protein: CASSLYPRHQGDPYNSPLHF; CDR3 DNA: TGTGCCAGCAGCTTATATCCCCGCCACCAAGGAGACCCCTATAATTCACCCCTCCACTTT
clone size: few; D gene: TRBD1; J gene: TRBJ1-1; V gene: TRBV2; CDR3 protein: CASSPHRGGITEAFF; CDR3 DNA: TGTGCCAGCAGTCCTCACAGGGGAGGAATCACTGAAGCTTTCTTT
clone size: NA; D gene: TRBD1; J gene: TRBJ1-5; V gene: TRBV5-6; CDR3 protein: CASSPAGTGGFNQPQHF; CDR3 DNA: TGTGCCAGCAGCCCGGCGGGGACAGGGGGCTTCAATCAGCCCCAGCATTTT
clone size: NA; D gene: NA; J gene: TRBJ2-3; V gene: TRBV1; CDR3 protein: CTSSQQRRLAGGPTDTQYF; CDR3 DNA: TGCACCAGCAGCCAACAACGCCGTCTAGCGGGGGGGCCGACAGATACGCAGTATTTT
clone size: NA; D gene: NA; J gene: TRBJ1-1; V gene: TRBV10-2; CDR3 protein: CASSESGGTAAFF; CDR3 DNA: TGCGCCAGCAGTGAGTCGGGTGGGACGGCAGCTTTCTTT
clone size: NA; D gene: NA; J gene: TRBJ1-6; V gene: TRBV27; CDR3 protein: CASSLEGDSPLHF; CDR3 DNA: TGTGCCAGCAGTTTGGAGGGGGACTCACCCCTCCACTTT
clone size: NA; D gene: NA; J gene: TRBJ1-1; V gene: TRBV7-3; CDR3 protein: CASSPQLNTEAFF; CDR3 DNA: TGTGCCAGCAGCCCGCAATTGAACACTGAAGCTTTCTTT
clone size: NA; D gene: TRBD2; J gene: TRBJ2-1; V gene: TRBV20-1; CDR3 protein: CSAHSGGGFNEQFF; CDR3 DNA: TGCAGTGCTCACAGCGGGGGGGGCTTCAATGAGCAGTTCTTC
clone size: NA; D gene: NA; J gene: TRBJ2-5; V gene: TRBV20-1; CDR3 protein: CSAETGASPETQYF; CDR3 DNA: TGCAGTGCCGAAACCGGGGCTAGCCCAGAGACCCAGTACTTC
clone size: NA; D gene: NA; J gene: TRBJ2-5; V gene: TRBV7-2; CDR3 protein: CASSREQETQYF; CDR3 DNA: TGTGCCAGCAGTAGGGAGCAAGAGACCCAGTACTTC
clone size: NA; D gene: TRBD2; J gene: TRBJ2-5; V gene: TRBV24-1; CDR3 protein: CATSDLRGGQETQYF; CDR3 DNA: TGTGCCACCAGTGATTTAAGGGGAGGGCAAGAGACCCAGTACTTC
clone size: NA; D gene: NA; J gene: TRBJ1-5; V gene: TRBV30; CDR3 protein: CAWSPRSNQPQHF; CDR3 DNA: TGTGCCTGGAGCCCCCGGAGCAATCAGCCCCAGCATTTT
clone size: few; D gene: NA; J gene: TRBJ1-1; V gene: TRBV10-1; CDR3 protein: CASAGTVNTEAFF; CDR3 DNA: TGCGCCAGCGCTGGGACGGTGAACACTGAAGCTTTCTTT
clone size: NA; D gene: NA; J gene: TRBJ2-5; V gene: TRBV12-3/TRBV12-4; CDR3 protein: CASSSAETQYF; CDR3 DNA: TGTGCCAGCAGTAGTGCCGAGACCCAGTACTTC
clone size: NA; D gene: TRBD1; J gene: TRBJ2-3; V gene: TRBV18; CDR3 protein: CASSPGAGGVSGTDTQYF; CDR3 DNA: TGTGCCAGCTCACCCGGGGCAGGGGGCGTATCTGGGACAGATACGCAGTACTTT